These 20 T cell receptor beta chains originate from one sample sequenced in a study of T-cell memory formation after mild COVID-19. From the 5' RACE reads, TCRdb called clonotypes with MiXCR, one entry per CDR3 protein. Among about 100,000 distinct CDR3 sequences listed, roughly 10% were seen once. The sequencing sample was made of PBMCs or a T cell subset sorted from them (not recorded which). These receptors were obtained from a man younger than 35 who had mild COVID-19 (a few samples of this study predate the infection). Cell type and time point are not known.

This clonotype was counted a few times. This chain joins TRBV12-3 or TRBV12-4 and TRBJ1-6; 8 nucleotides align to TRBD1. This CDR3 region has 13 residues. Trimming at V came to 6 bases and at J to 8 bases, leaving 3 bases not matched to a gene. The CDR3 loop reads CASREQGDSPLHF. DNA for the CDR3: TGTGCCAGCAGGGAACAGGGGGATTCACCCCTCCACTTT.

This clonotype was picked up a small number of times. No conserved phenylalanine or tryptophan is present at the end of the CDR3, so a read error is the likely explanation. The chain couples TRBV19 to TRBJ1-1; D is possibly TRBD1 (6 bases). The germline gives CDR1 LNHDA, CDR2 SQIVND (reference sequence). This CDR3 comprises 12 residues. The germline V and J ends were trimmed by 4 bases and 5 bases, with 8 bases remaining between them. This chain's CDR3 is CASSTGVTEAFL. In DNA, the CDR3 is TGTGCCAGTAGTACAGGGGTGACTGAAGCTTTCCTT.

The chain has TRBV19 and TRBJ1-2; D is undetermined. This CDR3 region has 14 residues. V shed 5 bases and J shed 2 bases, with 12 bases lying between them. CDR1 LNHDA and CDR2 SQIVND come from the germline V gene (reference sequence). The CDR3 sequence: CASSPHGGNYGYTF. The CDR3 DNA is TGTGCCAGTAGTCCCCATGGCGGGAACTATGGCTACACCTTC.

The CDR3 DNA reads as TGTGCCAGCAGCCCGAAGGGTCCAGTCCAAGAGACCCAGTACTTC. Protein: CASSPKGPVQETQYF. This chain uses TRBV7-9 with TRBJ2-5; D gene uncertain. Germline V CDR1 and CDR2: SEHNR, FQNEAQ (reference sequence). This CDR3 spans 15 amino acids. Trimming pared 5 bases from V and 1 base from J, leaving 14 bases between.

The genes are TRBV7-9 and TRBJ1-1; D call uncertain. This CDR3 spans 11 amino acids. Trimming removed 10 bases at V and 9 bases at J, with 15 bases between. Germline-derived CDR1 and CDR2 are SEHNR and FQNEAQ (reference sequence). CDR3 loop: CATGPGSQAFF. The CDR3 nucleotides read TGTGCCACCGGCCCGGGTTCCCAAGCTTTCTTT.

The rearrangement joins TRBV6-5 to TRBJ2-1; D perhaps matches TRBD1 (5 bases). The CDR3 has 15 residues. Germline V CDR1 and CDR2: MNHEY, SVGAGI. V was pared by 5 bases and J by 4 bases, with 15 bases between. The CDR3 reads CASSPTEPLYNEQFF. Here the CDR3 DNA reads TGTGCCAGCAGTCCGACAGAGCCGTTGTACAATGAGCAGTTCTTC.

This clonotype was recorded a few times. J is TRBJ2-1 and V is TRBV19; 7 bases are a match to TRBD2. CDR3 length: 18 amino acids. The junction had 10 bases not matched to a gene; V was cut back by 2 bases and J by 0 bases. Looked up from germline, CDR1 is LNHDA and CDR2 is SQIVND (reference sequence). DNA of the CDR3: TGTGCCAGTAGTATACTAGCGGCCTACTCCAGCTCCTACAATGAGCAGTTCTTC. Its protein product is CASSILAAYSSSYNEQFF. Variable domain in full (rest from reference TRBV19 and TRBJ2-1): DGGITQSPKYLFRKEGQNVTLSCEQNLNHDAMYWYRQDPGQGLRLIYYSQIVNDFQKGDIAEGYSVSREKKESFPLTVTSAQKNPTAFYLCASSILAAYSSSYNEQFFGPGTRLTVL.

The gene calls are TRBV9 and TRBJ2-7; TRBD1 is a possible D gene (5 bases). The CDR3 has 14 amino acids. The V and J ends lost 3 bases and 2 bases respectively, with 12 bases between them. Germline CDR1 is SGDLS and CDR2 is YYNGEE. Here the CDR3 reads CASSERQNPYEQYF. In DNA, the CDR3 is TGTGCCAGCAGCGAACGACAGAACCCCTACGAGCAGTACTTC.

This clonotype was detected many times. This sequence joins TRBV20-1 and TRBJ2-3, with TRBD1 identical over 7 bases. Germline V gene lookup returns CDR1 DFQATT and CDR2 SNEGSKA (reference sequence). V was pared by 0 bases and J by 3 bases, with 6 bases of the junction left unmatched. This CDR3 spans 15 amino acids. DNA of the CDR3: TGCAGTGCTAGAGACCGCAGGGGGAAAACAGATACGCAGTATTTT. Translated: CSARDRRGKTDTQYF.

This clonotype was counted only a few times. The CDR3 nucleotides are TGTGCCAGCAGTTATTCGGGACAGAACTTTTCGCCCCAGCATTTT. Translated: CASSYSGQNFSPQHF. J is TRBJ1-5 and V is TRBV6-2 or TRBV6-3; the match to TRBD1 covers 7 bases. The CDR3 has 15 residues. Looked up from germline, CDR1 is MNHEY and CDR2 is SVGEGT. V lost 3 bases, J lost 9 bases, and 11 bases stayed unmatched.

The table lists this clonotype with a few counts. This chain's CDR3 is CASSLGSSGGSEQYF. The CDR3 DNA follows: TGTGCCAGCTCCCTGGGGAGTAGCGGGGGATCCGAGCAGTACTTC. This sequence joins TRBV27 and TRBJ2-7; 9 bases agree with TRBD2. Germline V gives CDR1 MNHEY, CDR2 SMNVEV (reference sequence). Trimming took 8 bases from V and 6 from J; bases not matched to a gene: 14. The length of the CDR3 is 15 residues.

This clonotype was seen a few times. The chain combines TRBV29-1 with TRBJ2-1; possibly TRBD2 for D (5 bases). The ends were cut back, 7 bases at V and 3 bases at J, with 7 bases in the middle. The CDR3 runs 11 residues. Germline V gene data show CDR1 as SQVTM and CDR2 as ANQGSEA. CDR3 in amino acids: CSADYYNEQFF. The CDR3 nucleotides read TGCAGCGCCGACTACTACAATGAGCAGTTCTTC.

V usage is TRBV6-5 and J usage is TRBJ2-2; D not certain. The CDR3 is 13 residues long. Trimming removed 0 bases at V and 6 bases at J, with 5 bases between. Germline lookup yields CDR1 MNHEY and CDR2 SVGAGI. The CDR3 nucleotides read TGTGCCAGCAGTTACTCTGGGCCCGGGGAGCTGTTTTTT. Its translation is CASSYSGPGELFF.

This clonotype has a handful of counts. The V call is TRBV29-1, the J call TRBJ1-1; D unresolved. Germline values: CDR1 SQVTM, CDR2 ANQGSEA. Trimming took 7 bases from V and 8 from J, leaving 20 bases between them. The CDR3 runs 13 residues. The CDR3 here is CSADRPTLAEAFF. For the CDR3, the DNA is TGCAGCGCCGACCGACCTACCCTGGCGGAAGCTTTCTTT.

This rearrangement joins TRBV5-1 to TRBJ2-1; 10 bases align to TRBD1. CDR3 length equals 15 residues. V was pared by 5 bases and J by 10 bases, with 12 bases of the junction left unmatched. Germline V gene lookup returns CDR1 SGHRS and CDR2 YFSETQ. CDR3 amino acids: CASRQGQGTGYEQFF. CDR3 nucleotides: TGCGCCAGCAGACAGGGACAGGGGACCGGATACGAGCAGTTCTTC.

The genes are TRBV20-1 and TRBJ1-1, with a possible D match to TRBD1 (6 bases). V was shortened by 4 bases and J by 5 bases, with 17 bases between the two germline ends. CDR1 and CDR2 from the germline V gene are DFQATT and SNEGSKA (reference sequence). The CDR3 spans 14 residues. This chain's CDR3 is CSAIWYREGTEAFF. The CDR3 DNA follows: TGCAGTGCTATATGGTACAGGGAGGGAACTGAAGCTTTCTTT.

This chain links TRBV4-2 with TRBJ2-3; possible D gene TRBD1, 5 bases. There are 16 residues in the CDR3. Trimming pared 1 base from V and 1 base from J, leaving 12 bases between. The germline V gene encodes CDR1 LGHNA and CDR2 YNFKEQ. The CDR3 reads CASSQVNQGGTDTQYF. The CDR3 DNA reads TGTGCCAGCAGCCAAGTGAATCAGGGTGGCACAGATACGCAGTATTTT.

The V and J genes are TRBV7-3 and TRBJ2-1, with D perhaps matching TRBD2 (7 bases). Between the trimmed V and J ends, which lost 4 bases and 2 bases, there was a span of 18 bases. Germline CDR1 reads SGHTA; CDR2 reads FQGTGA. This CDR3 is 17 amino acids long. The CDR3 loop is CASSSSLGGAAYNEQFF. The CDR3 DNA follows: TGTGCCAGCAGCTCCTCACTGGGGGGGGCCGCCTACAATGAGCAGTTCTTC. Looking up the rest from reference TRBV7-3 and TRBJ2-1 gives the full variable domain: GAGVSQTPSNKVTEKGKYVELRCDPISGHTALYWYRQSLGQGPEFLIYFQGTGAADDSGLPNDRFFAVRPEGSVSTLKIQRTERGDSAVYLCASSSSLGGAAYNEQFFGPGTRLTVL.

There are a few counts of this clonotype. The chain carries TRBV9 and TRBJ2-1; 7 nucleotides line up with TRBD1. Germline V gene lookup returns CDR1 SGDLS and CDR2 YYNGEE. V lost 3 bases and J lost 8; bases outside the gene matches: 11. CDR3 size: 15 residues. The chain's CDR3 is CASSADYRGFDEQFF. CDR3 nucleotide sequence: TGTGCCAGCAGCGCCGATTACAGGGGCTTCGATGAGCAGTTCTTC.

Ten or more counts support this clonotype. The chain has TRBV5-1 and TRBJ1-5; possibly TRBD1 for D (5 bases). With 4 bases removed from V and 6 bases from J, the gap between germline ends came to 14 bases. The CDR3 sequence is 14 residues long. The germline V gene has CDR1 SGHRS and CDR2 YFSETQ. CDR3 region: CASSMGEGSQPQHF. Written as DNA, the CDR3 is TGCGCCAGCAGCATGGGGGAGGGCAGTCAGCCCCAGCATTTT.